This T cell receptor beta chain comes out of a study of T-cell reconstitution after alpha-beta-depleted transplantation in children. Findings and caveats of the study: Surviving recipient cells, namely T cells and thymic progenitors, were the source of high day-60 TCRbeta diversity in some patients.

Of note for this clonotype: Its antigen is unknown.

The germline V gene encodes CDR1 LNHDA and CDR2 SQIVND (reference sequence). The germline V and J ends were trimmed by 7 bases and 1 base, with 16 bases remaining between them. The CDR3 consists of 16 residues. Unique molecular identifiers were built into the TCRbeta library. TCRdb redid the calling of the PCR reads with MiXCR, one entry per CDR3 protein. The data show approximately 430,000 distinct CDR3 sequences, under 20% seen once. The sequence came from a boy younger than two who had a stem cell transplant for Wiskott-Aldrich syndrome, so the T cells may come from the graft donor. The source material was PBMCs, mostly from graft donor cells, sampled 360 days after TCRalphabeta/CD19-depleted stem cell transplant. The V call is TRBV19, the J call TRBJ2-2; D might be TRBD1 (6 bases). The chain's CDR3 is CASKTPGDKNTGELFF. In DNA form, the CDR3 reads TGTGCCAGTAAGACCCCCGGGGACAAGAACACCGGGGAGCTGTTTTTT.